These 27 T cell receptor beta chains were sequenced from one sample in a study of Tregs in tolerant kidney transplant recipients. The assay was immunoSEQ multiplex PCR, and TCRdb's table has in-frame clones only and misses some. The sample holds some 55,000 clones, approximately 85% seen once. The sample consisted of Tregs from blood, taken before the transplant. The receptors stem from a human donor who received a combined kidney and bone marrow transplant.

V and J are TRBV5-1 and TRBJ2-2; D perhaps matches TRBD2 (5 bases). Germline lookup yields CDR1 SGHRS and CDR2 YFSETQ. The germline V and J ends were trimmed by 3 bases and 3 bases, with 36 bases remaining between them. This CDR3 is 23 amino acids long. DNA of the CDR3: TGCGCCAGCAGCTCGCCGCGGCGGGCTAGCTGGCCGAGTCCCCCGGGTTACACCGGGGAGCTGTTTTTT. Translating it yields CASSSPRRASWPSPPGYTGELFF.

V is TRBV19 and J is TRBJ2-2; 9 bases align to TRBD2. CDR1 and CDR2 from the germline V gene are LNHDA and SQIVND (reference sequence). The V gene end was trimmed by 2 bases and the J gene end by 1 base; junction bases not matched to a gene: 14. The length of the CDR3 is 20 residues. The CDR3: CASSISRTSVGPLNTGELFF. Here the CDR3 DNA reads TGTGCCAGTAGTATAAGCCGGACTAGCGTAGGCCCCTTGAACACCGGGGAGCTGTTTTTT.

This chain connects TRBV7-2 to TRBJ2-5; 13 bases match TRBD2. Losses at the gene ends were 2 bases for V and 3 bases for J; bases not matched to a gene: 3. The germline CDR1 and CDR2 sequences are SGHTA and FQGNSA. The CDR3 totals 16 residues. The CDR3 DNA reads as TGTGCCAGCAGCTTACGAGGACTAGCGGGAGAAGAGACCCAGTACTTC. Its translation is CASSLRGLAGEETQYF. Combining the CDR3 with reference TRBV7-2 and TRBJ2-5 gives the whole variable domain GAGVSQSPSNKVTEKGKDVELRCDPISGHTALYWYRQSLGQGLEFLIYFQGNSAPDKSGLPSDRFSAERTGGSVSTLTIQRTQQEDSAVYLCASSLRGLAGEETQYFGPGTRLLVL.

J is TRBJ2-5 and V is TRBV11-3; tentatively, D is TRBD1 (6 bases). This CDR3 contains 17 residues. Trimming shortened V by 2 bases and J by 5 bases, and 21 bases separated the two germline ends. Per germline, CDR1 SGHNT and CDR2 YENEEA. DNA of the CDR3: TGTGCCAGCAGCTTAAGTGTGGGTTCAGGGGCTTTGGAGACCCAGTACTTC. Protein sequence: CASSLSVGSGALETQYF. The variable domain in full, completed from reference TRBV11-3 and TRBJ2-5, reads EAGVVQSPRYKIIEKKQPVAFWCNPISGHNTLYWYLQNLGQGPELLIRYENEEAVDDSQLPKDRFSAERLKGVDSTLKIQPAELGDSAVYLCASSLSVGSGALETQYFGPGTRLLVL.

The J gene is TRBJ2-4, the V gene TRBV5-4; 12 bases are shared with TRBD1. The J segment lost 1 base and the V segment lost 2 bases, leaving 4 bases of the junction unmatched. The V gene's germline CDR1 is SGHNT and CDR2 YYREEE (reference sequence). This CDR3 region has 17 residues. CDR3 loop: CASSFGGTGGAKNIQYF. The CDR3 bases are TGTGCCAGCAGCTTTGGGGGGACAGGGGGCGCCAAAAACATTCAGTACTTC.

This chain's CDR3 is CASSRQGVGEQYF. CDR3 sequence (DNA): TGTGCCAGCAGTCGGCAGGGGGTCGGGGAGCAGTACTTC. V and J are TRBV27 and TRBJ2-7; the match to TRBD1 covers 7 bases. The ends lost 5 bases at V and 7 bases at J; junction bases unmatched: 8. Per the germline V gene, CDR1 is MNHEY and CDR2 is SMNVEV (reference sequence). The CDR3 is 13 amino acids.

This chain links TRBV6-6 with TRBJ1-2; possible D gene TRBD1, 6 bases. CDR3 length: 15 amino acids. Germline assignment: CDR1 MNHNY and CDR2 SVGAGI (reference sequence). V was cut by 2 bases and J by 0 bases, with 10 bases left in between. The CDR3 loop is CASSYTGSPNYGYTF. The CDR3 region has the DNA TGTGCCAGCAGTTACACAGGGAGTCCTAACTATGGCTACACCTTC.

The rearrangement links TRBV6-5 to TRBJ1-1; D not certain. The CDR3 totals 13 residues. The ends were cut back, 2 bases at V and 4 bases at J, with 8 bases in the middle. Looked up from germline, CDR1 is MNHEY and CDR2 is SVGAGI. CDR3 nucleotide sequence: TGTGCCAGCAGTTACAAGTTGGGCACTGAAGCTTTCTTT. Protein sequence: CASSYKLGTEAFF.

The gene calls are TRBV9 and TRBJ2-3; 9 bases are shared with TRBD2. Germline trimming cut 4 bases from V and 0 bases from J; bases unmatched to any gene: 6. The CDR3 runs 16 residues. Germline CDR1 reads SGDLS; CDR2 reads YYNGEE. The DNA of the CDR3 is TGTGCCAGCAGCCCCCGCGGGGGGGAAAGCACAGATACGCAGTATTTT. Translation: CASSPRGGESTDTQYF.

This chain links TRBV9 with TRBJ2-7; D remains ambiguous. CDR3 size: 14 residues. V was shortened by 5 bases and J by 0 bases, with 12 bases between the two germline ends. Germline V gene lookup returns CDR1 SGDLS and CDR2 YYNGEE. For the CDR3, the DNA is TGTGCCAGCAGTTGGGGTCTGAGCTCCTACGAGCAGTACTTC. Residues: CASSWGLSSYEQYF.

V is TRBV2 and J is TRBJ1-4, with no clear D. The germline gives CDR1 SNHLY, CDR2 FYNNEI. CDR3 length: 11 residues. V was trimmed by 10 bases and J by 8 bases, leaving 11 bases between them. CDR3: CATVSWEKLFF. As DNA, the CDR3 is TGTGCCACCGTGTCATGGGAAAAACTGTTTTTT.

V is TRBV6-5 and J is TRBJ2-5, with 7 bases lining up with TRBD1. The J call may not be correct, given that the DNA end is closer to TRBJ2-7. The length of the CDR3 is 15 residues. Germline CDR1 MNHEY, CDR2 SVGAGI. In DNA, the CDR3 is TGTGCCAGCAGCAGGGGACAGAAACTAATCAACGAGCAGTACTTC. Encoded protein: CASSRGQKLINEQYF.

J is TRBJ1-4 and V is TRBV19; 7 nucleotides line up with TRBD1. This CDR3 has 16 amino acids. After removal of 6 bases from V and 3 bases from J, the junction contained 10 bases not matched to a gene. The germline V gene has CDR1 LNHDA and CDR2 SQIVND (reference sequence). Written as DNA, the CDR3 is TGTGCCAGTAGAAAGGGGGCGGGGATCGCTAATGAAAAACTGTTTTTT. As protein: CASRKGAGIANEKLFF.

The rearrangement joins TRBV29-1 to TRBJ2-3; TRBD1 agrees at 9 bases. The CDR3 is 13 residues long. Germline V gene data show CDR1 as SQVTM and CDR2 as ANQGSEA. Germline trimming cut 8 bases from V and 2 bases from J; bases unmatched to any gene: 5. CDR3 in DNA: TGCAGCTCCTCACAGGGGGCCACAGATACGCAGTATTTT. Translation: CSSSQGATDTQYF.

The chain combines TRBV10-2 with TRBJ1-1; D gene ambiguous. Deletions cut 5 bases from V and 3 bases from J, with 10 bases between. The CDR3 extends over 13 amino acids. Germline V lookup: CDR1 WSHSY, CDR2 SAAADI. In DNA form, the CDR3 reads TGCGCCAGCAGTCCTACCTGGGACACTGAAGCTTTCTTT. Residues: CASSPTWDTEAFF.

The gene calls are TRBV6-5 and TRBJ1-2, with D uncertain. Trimming pared 5 bases from V and 0 bases from J, leaving 13 bases between. Germline CDR1 is MNHEY and CDR2 is SVGAGI. This CDR3 has 15 amino acids. The CDR3 nucleotides read TGTGCCAGCAGTAAACTCCGCGTTCCTAACTATGGCTACACCTTC. Translating it yields CASSKLRVPNYGYTF.

J is TRBJ2-1 and V is TRBV11-2, with D perhaps matching TRBD2 (6 bases). Germline CDR1 is SGHAT and CDR2 is FQNNGV. The CDR3 is made up of 13 amino acids. With 5 bases removed from V and 7 bases from J, the gap between germline ends came to 12 bases. The CDR3 loop reads CASSPGGSNEQFF. CDR3 DNA sequence: TGTGCCAGCAGCCCCGGGGGAAGTAATGAGCAGTTCTTC.

The chain links TRBV5-1 to TRBJ1-1; the match to TRBD1 covers 8 bases. With 4 bases clipped from V and 3 bases from J, the junction kept 11 bases outside the gene matches. The germline V gene encodes CDR1 SGHRS and CDR2 YFSETQ. CDR3 length equals 16 residues. The CDR3 region has the DNA TGCGCCAGCAGCCCAGGGGACAGGTGGGTTGACACTGAAGCTTTCTTT. It is translated as CASSPGDRWVDTEAFF.

In this sample, this clone turned up once. The chain joins TRBV5-6 to TRBJ1-2; 7 bases align to TRBD1. Germline V gene sequence: CDR1 SGHDT, CDR2 YYEEEE. The CDR3 is 16 amino acids. Trimming took 5 bases from V and 0 from J; bases not matched to a gene: 10. CDR3 region: CASSPTDRAANYGYTF. As DNA, the CDR3 is TGTGCCAGCAGTCCGACAGACAGGGCCGCTAACTATGGCTACACCTTC.

This rearrangement joins TRBV15 to TRBJ2-7; tentative D call: TRBD1 (6 bases). Germline CDR1 LNHNV, CDR2 YYDKDF (reference sequence). Between the trimmed V and J ends, which lost 1 base and 2 bases, there was a span of 9 bases. The CDR3 has 14 residues. The CDR3 DNA reads TGTGCCACCAGCAGAGGGGACACGACCTACGAGCAGTACTTC. Its protein product is CATSRGDTTYEQYF.

This clone has more than one count but fewer than ten. The chain recombines TRBV6-6 with TRBJ2-7, with 7 bases aligning to TRBD2. The CDR3 sequence is 14 residues long. Germline loops: CDR1 MNHNY, CDR2 SVGAGI (reference sequence). Trimming took 2 bases from V and 0 from J; bases not matched to a gene: 1. CDR3 residues: CASSYKRDSYEQYF. The CDR3 coding sequence is TGTGCCAGCAGTTACAAGCGGGACTCCTACGAGCAGTACTTC.

This clone was seen a handful of times. CDR3 amino acids: CASSSKIYVAPDTQYF. The CDR3 DNA sequence: TGCGCCAGCAGCTCAAAAATCTATGTGGCCCCAGATACGCAGTATTTT. The chain is built from TRBV5-1 and TRBJ2-3; D uncertain. The length of the CDR3 is 16 residues. From germline, CDR1 is SGHRS and CDR2 YFSETQ. Between the trimmed V and J ends, which lost 3 bases and 4 bases, there was a span of 18 bases.

The DNA of the CDR3 is TGTGCCAGTCAAAAATCCGGGACAGGGGGCTTACCTAACTATGGCTACACCTTC. Its protein is CASQKSGTGGLPNYGYTF. The chain carries TRBV2 and TRBJ1-2; 12 bases fit TRBD1. The V gene's germline CDR1 is SNHLY and CDR2 FYNNEI. The CDR3 is 18 amino acids. Trimming cost V 9 bases and J 0 bases; bases outside gene matches: 14.

V usage is TRBV5-1 and J usage is TRBJ2-7; D could derive from TRBD1 or TRBD2 (5 bases each). The CDR3 covers 15 residues. Germline V gene data show CDR1 as SGHRS and CDR2 as YFSETQ. V was clipped by 4 bases and J by 1 base, with 15 bases between them. The CDR3 DNA is TGCGCCAGCAGCGCCTGGGACGGGAATTCCTACGAGCAGTACTTC. Protein sequence: CASSAWDGNSYEQYF.

The DNA of the CDR3 is TGTGCCAGCAGTTCTACAGGGCCTGGAAACACCATATATTTT. As protein: CASSSTGPGNTIYF. This sequence joins TRBV6-5 and TRBJ1-3; D is possibly TRBD1 (6 bases). The CDR3 loop spans 14 amino acids. Germline CDR1 and CDR2: MNHEY and SVGAGI. V gave up 4 bases and J gave up 2 bases, with 9 bases separating them.

This clone was detected a few times. The V and J genes are TRBV6-5 and TRBJ1-2; D is unclear. The V end was cut by 8 bases, the J end by 0 bases, with 13 bases between. CDR1 and CDR2 from the germline V gene are MNHEY and SVGAGI. The CDR3 sequence is 14 residues long. Here the CDR3 reads CASLPRMTNYGYTF. The CDR3 region has the DNA TGTGCCAGCCTCCCCCGGATGACTAACTATGGCTACACCTTC.

V is TRBV11-2 and J is TRBJ1-2, with D tentatively TRBD1 (6 bases). Germline V gives CDR1 SGHAT, CDR2 FQNNGV. The CDR3 runs to 17 residues. Between the trimmed V and J ends, which lost 6 bases and 1 base, there was a span of 21 bases. The CDR3 loop reads CASSLSRPGVLNYGYTF. The CDR3 DNA follows: TGTGCCAGCAGTTTGAGCAGACCAGGGGTCCTTAACTATGGCTACACCTTC.